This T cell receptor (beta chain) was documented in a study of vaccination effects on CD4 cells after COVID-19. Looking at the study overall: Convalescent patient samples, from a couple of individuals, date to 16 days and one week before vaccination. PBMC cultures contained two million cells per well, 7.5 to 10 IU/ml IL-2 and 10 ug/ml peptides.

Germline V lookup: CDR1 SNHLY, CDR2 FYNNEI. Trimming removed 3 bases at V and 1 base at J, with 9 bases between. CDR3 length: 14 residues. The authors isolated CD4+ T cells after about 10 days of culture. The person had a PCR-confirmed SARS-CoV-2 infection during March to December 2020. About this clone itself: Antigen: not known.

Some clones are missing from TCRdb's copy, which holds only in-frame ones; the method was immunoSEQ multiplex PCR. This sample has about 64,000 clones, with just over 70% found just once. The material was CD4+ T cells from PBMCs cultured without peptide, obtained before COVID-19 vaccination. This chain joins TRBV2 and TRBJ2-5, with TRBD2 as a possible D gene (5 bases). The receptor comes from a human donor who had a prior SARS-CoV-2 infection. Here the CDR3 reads CASSDVRAQETQYF. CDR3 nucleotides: TGTGCCAGCAGTGATGTGAGGGCCCAAGAGACCCAGTACTTC.